This TCR beta chain is from a study of brain T cells in children with intractable seizures. Data came from immunoSEQ multiplex PCR; TCRdb stores just in-frame clones and leaves some out. The sample lists just under 65,000 clones; roughly 95% were seen once. Per the germline V gene, CDR1 is SGHAT and CDR2 is FQNNGV. V was clipped by 3 bases and J by 10 bases, with 19 bases between them. The CDR3 has 15 amino acids. The V and J genes are TRBV11-2 and TRBJ2-1; no clear D. The sequenced sample was peripheral blood, obtained at surgery. This receptor was identified in a boy in the first two years of life with focal cortical dysplasia and intractable seizures. The CDR3 is CASSLGGPGLKEQFF. DNA of the CDR3: TGTGCCAGCAGCTTGGGCGGTCCCGGTTTAAAGGAGCAGTTCTTC.